The 3 T cell receptor beta chains below were found in one sample sequenced in a study of cytomegalovirus exposure and HLA in healthy donors. 60 Vbeta and 13 Jbeta primers were used in PCR. Assay: immunoSEQ multiplex PCR; the TCRdb copy retains only in-frame clones and omits some. This table holds some 120,000 clones, around 80% found once. The specimen was PBMCs. The receptors were gathered from a man aged 25-45 years in good health and CMV-seropositive.

This chain connects TRBV7-9 to TRBJ2-2; 9 positions match TRBD2. From germline, CDR1 is SEHNR and CDR2 FQNEAQ (reference sequence). V lost 2 bases, J lost 6 bases, and 4 bases stayed unmatched. This CDR3 contains 15 residues. The CDR3 nucleotides read TGTGCCAGCAGCTTAAGCGGGGGGCCATCCGGGGAGCTGTTTTTT. Its protein is CASSLSGGPSGELFF.

J is TRBJ1-1 and V is TRBV5-4; D unclear. Germline-derived CDR1 and CDR2 are SGHNT and YYREEE (reference sequence). The ends were cut back, 0 bases at V and 6 bases at J, with 18 bases in the middle. The CDR3 totals 16 residues. Here the CDR3 reads CASSLVQTSFRSEAFF. CDR3 sequence (DNA): TGTGCCAGCAGCTTGGTACAGACGTCTTTCCGGTCTGAAGCTTTCTTT.

The CDR3 DNA reads TGTGCCAGCAGTTTACCCATCCAGGGAATGGGGGCCAACGTCCTGACTTTC. Its protein product is CASSLPIQGMGANVLTF. The chain recombines TRBV28 with TRBJ2-6, with D maybe TRBD1 (5 bases). Germline CDR1 MDHEN, CDR2 SYDVKM. The V end was cut by 2 bases, the J end by 4 bases, with 15 bases between. The CDR3 has 17 residues.